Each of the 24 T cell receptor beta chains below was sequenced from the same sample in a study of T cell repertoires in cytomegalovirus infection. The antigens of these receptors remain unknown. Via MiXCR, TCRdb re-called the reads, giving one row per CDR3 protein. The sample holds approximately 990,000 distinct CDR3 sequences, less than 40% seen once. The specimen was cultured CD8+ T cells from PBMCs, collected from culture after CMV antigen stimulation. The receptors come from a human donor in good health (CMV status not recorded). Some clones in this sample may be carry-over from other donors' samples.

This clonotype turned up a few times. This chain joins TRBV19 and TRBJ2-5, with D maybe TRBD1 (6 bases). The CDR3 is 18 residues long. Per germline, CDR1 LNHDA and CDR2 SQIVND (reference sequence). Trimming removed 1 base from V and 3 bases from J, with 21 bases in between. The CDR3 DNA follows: TGTGCCAGTAGTATAGTGGGGGCAGATGGAGCAACCGAAGAGACCCAGTACTTC. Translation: CASSIVGADGATEETQYF.

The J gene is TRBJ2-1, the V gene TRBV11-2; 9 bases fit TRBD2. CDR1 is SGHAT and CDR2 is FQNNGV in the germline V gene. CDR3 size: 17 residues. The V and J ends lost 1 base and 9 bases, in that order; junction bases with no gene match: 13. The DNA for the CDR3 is TGTGCCAGCAGCTTAGGGCTAGCGGGGTATGTGGGGTTTGAGCAGTTCTTC. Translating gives CASSLGLAGYVGFEQFF.

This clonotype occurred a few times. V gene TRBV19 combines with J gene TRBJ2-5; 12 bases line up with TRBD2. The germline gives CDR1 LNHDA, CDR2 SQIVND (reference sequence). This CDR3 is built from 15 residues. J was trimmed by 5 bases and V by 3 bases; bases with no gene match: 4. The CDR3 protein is CASSIGLAGWETQYF. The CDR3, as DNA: TGTGCCAGTAGTATCGGACTAGCGGGGTGGGAGACCCAGTACTTC. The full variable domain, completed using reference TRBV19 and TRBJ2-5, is DGGITQSPKYLFRKEGQNVTLSCEQNLNHDAMYWYRQDPGQGLRLIYYSQIVNDFQKGDIAEGYSVSREKKESFPLTVTSAQKNPTAFYLCASSIGLAGWETQYFGPGTRLLVL.

This CDR3 reads CSVPGQDVTDTQYF. The CDR3 bases are TGCAGCGTCCCCGGACAGGACGTCACAGATACGCAGTATTTT. V gene TRBV29-1 combines with J gene TRBJ2-3; 7 positions agree with TRBD1. The junction had 8 bases not matched to a gene; V was cut back by 6 bases and J by 2 bases. The CDR3 consists of 14 residues. Germline CDR1 is SQVTM and CDR2 is ANQGSEA.

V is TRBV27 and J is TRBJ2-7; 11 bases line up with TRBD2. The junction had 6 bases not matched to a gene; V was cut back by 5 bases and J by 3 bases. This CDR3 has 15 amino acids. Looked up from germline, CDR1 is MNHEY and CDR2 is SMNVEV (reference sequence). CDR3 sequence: CASSPGLAVRYEQYF. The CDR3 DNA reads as TGTGCCAGCAGTCCGGGACTAGCGGTGCGCTACGAGCAGTACTTC.

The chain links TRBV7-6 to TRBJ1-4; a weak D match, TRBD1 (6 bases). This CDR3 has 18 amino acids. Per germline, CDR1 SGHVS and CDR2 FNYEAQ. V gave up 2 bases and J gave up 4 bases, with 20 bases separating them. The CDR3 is CASSLPFSQGLLNEKLFF. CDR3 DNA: TGTGCCAGCAGCTTACCCTTTTCGCAGGGGCTCCTTAATGAAAAACTGTTTTTT. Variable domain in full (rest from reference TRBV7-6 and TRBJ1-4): GAGVSQSPRYKVTKRGQDVALRCDPISGHVSLYWYRQALGQGPEFLTYFNYEAQQDKSGLPNDRFSAERPEGSISTLTIQRTEQRDSAMYRCASSLPFSQGLLNEKLFFGSGTQLSVL.

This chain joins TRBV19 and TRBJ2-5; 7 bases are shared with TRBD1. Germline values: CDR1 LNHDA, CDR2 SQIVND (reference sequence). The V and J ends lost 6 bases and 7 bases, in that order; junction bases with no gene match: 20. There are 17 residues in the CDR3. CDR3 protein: CASSNEDRRSMGRTQYF. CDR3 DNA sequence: TGTGCCAGTAGCAATGAGGACAGGAGGAGTATGGGGCGGACCCAGTACTTC.

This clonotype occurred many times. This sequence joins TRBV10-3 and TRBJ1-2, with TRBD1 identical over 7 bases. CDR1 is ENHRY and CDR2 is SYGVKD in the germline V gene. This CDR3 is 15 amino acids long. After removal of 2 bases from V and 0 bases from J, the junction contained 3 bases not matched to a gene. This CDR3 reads CAISEAGGANYGYTF. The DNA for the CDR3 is TGTGCCATCAGTGAGGCAGGGGGGGCTAACTATGGCTACACCTTC.

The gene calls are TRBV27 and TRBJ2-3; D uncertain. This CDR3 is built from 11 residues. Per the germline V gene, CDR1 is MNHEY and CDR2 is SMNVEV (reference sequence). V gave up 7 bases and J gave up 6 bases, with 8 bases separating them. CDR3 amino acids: CASISKDTQYF. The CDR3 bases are TGTGCCAGCATCTCAAAGGATACGCAGTATTTT.

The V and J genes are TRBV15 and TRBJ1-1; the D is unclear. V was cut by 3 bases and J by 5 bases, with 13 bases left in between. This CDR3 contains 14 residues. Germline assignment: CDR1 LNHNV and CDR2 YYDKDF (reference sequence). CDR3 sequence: CATSREFLGTEAFF. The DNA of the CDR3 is TGTGCCACCAGCAGGGAGTTTCTGGGGACTGAAGCTTTCTTT.

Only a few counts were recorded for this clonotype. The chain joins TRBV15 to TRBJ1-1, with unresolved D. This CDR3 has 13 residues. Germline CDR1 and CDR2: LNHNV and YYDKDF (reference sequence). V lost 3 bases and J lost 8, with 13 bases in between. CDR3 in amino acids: CATSSSVGIEAFF. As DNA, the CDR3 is TGTGCCACCAGCAGTTCGGTCGGTATAGAAGCTTTCTTT. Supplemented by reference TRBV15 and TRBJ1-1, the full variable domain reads DAMVIQNPRYQVTQFGKPVTLSCSQTLNHNVMYWYQQKSSQAPKLLFHYYDKDFNNEADTPDNFQSRRPNTSFCFLDIRSPGLGDTAMYLCATSSSVGIEAFFGQGTRLTVV.

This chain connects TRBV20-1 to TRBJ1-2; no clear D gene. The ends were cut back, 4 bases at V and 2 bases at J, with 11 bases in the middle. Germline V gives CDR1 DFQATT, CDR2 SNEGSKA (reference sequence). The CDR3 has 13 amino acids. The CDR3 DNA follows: TGCAGTGCTATCCAGCTGGAGAACTATGGCTACACCTTC. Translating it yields CSAIQLENYGYTF.

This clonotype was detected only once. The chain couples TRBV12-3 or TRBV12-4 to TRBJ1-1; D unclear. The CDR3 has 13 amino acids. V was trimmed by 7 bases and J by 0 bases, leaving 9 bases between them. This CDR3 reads CASMTEMNTEAFF. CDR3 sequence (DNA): TGTGCCAGCATGACGGAGATGAACACTGAAGCTTTCTTT.

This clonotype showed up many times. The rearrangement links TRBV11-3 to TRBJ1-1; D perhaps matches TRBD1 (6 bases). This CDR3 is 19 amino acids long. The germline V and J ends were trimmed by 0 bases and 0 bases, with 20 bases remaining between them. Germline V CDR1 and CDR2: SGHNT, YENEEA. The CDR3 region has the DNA TGTGCCAGCAGCTTAGATCATTGGACAGCGGACCTAATGAACACTGAAGCTTTCTTT. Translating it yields CASSLDHWTADLMNTEAFF.

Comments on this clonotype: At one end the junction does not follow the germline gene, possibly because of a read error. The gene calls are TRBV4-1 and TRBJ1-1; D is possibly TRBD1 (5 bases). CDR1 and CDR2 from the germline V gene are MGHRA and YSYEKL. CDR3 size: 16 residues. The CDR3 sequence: CASGQDAAEGLAEAFF. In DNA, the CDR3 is TGCGCCAGCGGCCAAGACGCGGCGGAGGGGTTGGCTGAAGCTTTCTTT.

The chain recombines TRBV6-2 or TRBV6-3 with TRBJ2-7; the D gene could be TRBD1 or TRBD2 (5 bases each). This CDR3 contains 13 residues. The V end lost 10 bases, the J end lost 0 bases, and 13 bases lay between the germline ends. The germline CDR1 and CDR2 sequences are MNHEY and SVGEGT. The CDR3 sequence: CANWDVISYEQYV. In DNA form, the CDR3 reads TGTGCCAACTGGGACGTTATCTCCTACGAGCAGTACGTC.

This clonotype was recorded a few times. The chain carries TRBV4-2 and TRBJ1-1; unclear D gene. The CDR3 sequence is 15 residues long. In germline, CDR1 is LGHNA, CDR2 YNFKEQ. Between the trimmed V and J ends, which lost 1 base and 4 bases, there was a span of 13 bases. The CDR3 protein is CASSQGFLMATEAFF. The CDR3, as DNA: TGTGCCAGCAGCCAAGGATTTCTGATGGCCACTGAAGCTTTCTTT.

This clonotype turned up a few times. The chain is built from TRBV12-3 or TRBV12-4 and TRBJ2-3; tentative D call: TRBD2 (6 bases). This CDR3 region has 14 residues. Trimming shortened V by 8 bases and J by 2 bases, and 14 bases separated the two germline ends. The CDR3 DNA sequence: TGTGCCAGCGGACTCGGGGGACCCACAGATACGCAGTATTTT. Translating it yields CASGLGGPTDTQYF.

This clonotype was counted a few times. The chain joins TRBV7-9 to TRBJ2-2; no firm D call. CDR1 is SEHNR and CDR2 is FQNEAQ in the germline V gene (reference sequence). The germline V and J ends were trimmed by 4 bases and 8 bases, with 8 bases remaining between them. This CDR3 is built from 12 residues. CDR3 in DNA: TGTGCCAGCAGCTCCAGGCGGGGGGAGCTGTTTTTT. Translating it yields CASSSRRGELFF.

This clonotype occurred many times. CDR3 loop: CASSSGQIEFF. Written as DNA, the CDR3 is TGTGCCAGCAGCTCTGGACAGATCGAGTTCTTC. The rearrangement uses TRBV7-2 and TRBJ2-1, with D perhaps TRBD1 (6 bases). The CDR3 extends over 11 amino acids. Germline V gene data show CDR1 as SGHTA and CDR2 as FQGNSA. V gave up 4 bases and J gave up 14 bases, with 12 bases separating them.

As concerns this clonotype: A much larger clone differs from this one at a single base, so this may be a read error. DNA of the CDR3: TGTGCCAGCAGCAAATTACAGAGCTATAACACTGAAGCTTTCTTT. Its protein product is CASSKLQSYNTEAFF. V and J are TRBV7-2 and TRBJ1-1, with no clear D. With 5 bases removed from V and 2 bases from J, the gap between germline ends came to 15 bases. The CDR3 is 15 amino acids. Per germline, CDR1 SGHTA and CDR2 FQGNSA.

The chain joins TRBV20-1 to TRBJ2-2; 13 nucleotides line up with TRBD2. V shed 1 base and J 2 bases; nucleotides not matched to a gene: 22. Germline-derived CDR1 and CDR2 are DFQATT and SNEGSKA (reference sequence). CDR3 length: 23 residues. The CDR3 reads CSARVVGAPAPGLAGKNTGELFF. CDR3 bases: TGCAGTGCTAGAGTAGTGGGGGCTCCGGCTCCGGGACTAGCGGGGAAAAACACCGGGGAGCTGTTTTTT.

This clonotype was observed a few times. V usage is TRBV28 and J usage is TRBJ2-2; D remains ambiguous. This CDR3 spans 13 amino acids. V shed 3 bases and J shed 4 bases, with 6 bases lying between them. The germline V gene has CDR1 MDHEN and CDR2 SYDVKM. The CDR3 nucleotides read TGTGCCAGCAGTTTGGTACCCACCGGGGAGCTGTTTTTT. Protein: CASSLVPTGELFF.

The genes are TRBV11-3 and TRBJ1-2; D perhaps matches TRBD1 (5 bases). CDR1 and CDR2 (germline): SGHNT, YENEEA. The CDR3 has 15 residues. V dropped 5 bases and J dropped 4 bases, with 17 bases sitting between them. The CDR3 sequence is CASSPRQTLFYGYTF. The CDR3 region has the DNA TGTGCCAGCAGCCCCCGACAGACACTTTTCTATGGCTACACCTTC.